These 3 T cell receptor beta chains were sequenced from one sample in a study of cytomegalovirus exposure and HLA in healthy donors. PCR was performed using 60 Vbeta and 13 Jbeta primers. Profiling relied on immunoSEQ multiplex PCR, and the TCRdb table lists in-frame clones only, not all of them. Here the sample spans 150,000 to 200,000 clones, roughly 85% being singletons. The material sequenced was PBMCs. The receptors were sampled from a boy younger than 10 in good health and CMV-seronegative.

The V call is TRBV7-8, the J call TRBJ1-2, with D hard to call. The CDR3 has 17 amino acids. V dropped 4 bases and J dropped 5 bases, with 23 bases sitting between them. CDR1 is SGHVS and CDR2 is FQNEAQ in the germline V gene. CDR3 DNA: TGTGCCAGCAGCTCCCCGGGCCTACGGGGTGGGAGTTATGGCTACACCTTC. It translates to CASSSPGLRGGSYGYTF.

The CDR3 DNA follows: TGTGCCAGCACCGTGGACAGGGTCGGCACTGAAGCTTTCTTT. Translation: CASTVDRVGTEAFF. This chain uses TRBV28 with TRBJ1-1; 8 positions agree with TRBD1. V was clipped by 7 bases and J by 4 bases; unmatched bases: 8. Germline V gene sequence: CDR1 MDHEN, CDR2 SYDVKM. CDR3 length equals 14 residues.

J is TRBJ2-1 and V is TRBV6-6; 9 bases map to TRBD2. CDR3 length: 12 residues. The V gene's germline CDR1 is MNHNY and CDR2 SVGAGI (reference sequence). V was pared by 0 bases and J by 13 bases, with 1 base of the junction left unmatched. CDR3 sequence reads: CASSYSLAGQFF. For the CDR3, the DNA is TGTGCCAGCAGTTACTCGCTAGCGGGACAGTTCTTC.